Listed below are T cell receptor beta chains from one sample, sequenced in a study of T cells in localized non-small cell lung cancer. The assay was immunoSEQ multiplex PCR, and TCRdb's table has in-frame clones only and misses some. The sample shows about 33,000 clones, about 90% of them seen only once. Specimen: PBMCs, collected before any cancer treatment. The receptor set was obtained from a man aged 35 to 70 with stage II lung adenocarcinoma. CDR3s include the opening cysteine and the closing phenylalanine or tryptophan. The D gene is left open where the match is weak. Clone size appears in some rows only: once, few, many, or a class for an expanded clone.

cdr3_aa cdr3_nt cdr3_length v_call clone_size d_call j_call
CASSLVRATEAFF TGCGCCAGCAGCTTGGTCAGGGCGACTGAAGCTTTCTTT 13 TRBV5-1 NA NA TRBJ1-1
CASSLSQAQGNEKLFF TGTGCCAGCAGCCTCTCCCAGGCACAGGGTAATGAAAAACTGTTTTTT 16 TRBV4-2 NA NA TRBJ1-4
CASRFRTGEVGTGELFF TGTGCAAGTCGCTTTCGAACGGGAGAAGTGGGCACCGGGGAGCTGTTTTTT 17 TRBV12-2 NA NA TRBJ2-2
CASSLGPNTEAFF TGTGCCAGCAGTTTAGGCCCGAACACTGAAGCTTTCTTT 13 TRBV28 NA NA TRBJ1-1
CASSPGQASNQPQHF TGTGCCAGCAGCCCGGGACAGGCTAGCAATCAGCCCCAGCATTTT 15 TRBV6-5 NA TRBD1 TRBJ1-5
CASSPGVVIMNTEAFF TGTGCCAGCTCACCCGGGGTGGTAATCATGAACACTGAAGCTTTCTTT 16 TRBV18 once NA TRBJ1-1
CASSLFPPEGGESTEAFF TGTGCCAGCAGTTTATTCCCCCCGGAGGGGGGGGAAAGCACTGAAGCTTTCTTT 18 TRBV28 NA NA TRBJ1-1
CASTSLGNAYTF TGTGCCAGCACCTCACTTGGGAATGCCTACACCTTC 12 TRBV5-4 NA NA TRBJ1-2
CASQGANYGYTF TGTGCCAGCCAGGGAGCTAACTATGGCTACACCTTC 12 TRBV7-2 NA NA TRBJ1-2
CASSVGINEQFF TGCGCCAGCAGTGTAGGGATCAATGAGCAGTTCTTC 12 TRBV10-2 NA NA TRBJ2-1
CASSQDSQGAYYGYTF TGTGCCAGCAGCCAAGATAGCCAGGGGGCTTACTATGGCTACACCTTC 16 TRBV4-2 NA TRBD1 TRBJ1-2
CASSLAPAYNQPQHF TGTGCCAGCAGCTTAGCCCCAGCCTACAATCAGCCCCAGCATTTT 15 TRBV11-2 NA NA TRBJ1-5
CASSPDTGQYF TGTGCCAGCAGCCCGGACACTGGGCAGTACTTC 11 TRBV7-8 once NA TRBJ2-7
CASSVRQGVASGANVLTF TGTGCCAGCAGCGTCAGACAGGGGGTAGCATCTGGGGCCAACGTCCTGACTTTC 18 TRBV7-2 NA TRBD1 TRBJ2-6
CASSPPQGGDTEAFF TGTGCCAGCAGTCCTCCTCAGGGCGGGGACACTGAAGCTTTCTTT 15 TRBV28 NA NA TRBJ1-1
CASSKVSRGTCTQYF TGTGCCAGCAGCAAAGTAAGTAGGGGAACGTGTACGCAGTATTTT 15 TRBV21-1 NA NA TRBJ2-3
CASSWDRGRPEIAKNIQYF TGTGCCAGCAGCTGGGACAGGGGCCGCCCAGAGATAGCCAAAAACATTCAGTACTTC 19 TRBV28 once TRBD1 TRBJ2-4
CASRKTGTYNQPQHF TGTGCCAGCAGAAAAACCGGGACCTACAATCAGCCCCAGCATTTT 15 TRBV28 few NA TRBJ1-5
CARSLSTYEQYF TGTGCCAGAAGCTTGAGCACCTACGAGCAGTACTTC 12 TRBV5-3 NA NA TRBJ2-7
CASSIVQGGYTF TGTGCCAGTAGTATAGTCCAAGGGGGCTACACCTTC 12 TRBV19 NA NA TRBJ1-2
CSARSGRGPGETQYF TGCAGCGCGAGAAGCGGGAGAGGGCCGGGGGAGACCCAGTACTTC 15 TRBV29-1 once TRBD2 TRBJ2-5
CATKSTASGLYNEQFF TGTGCCACCAAGTCTACCGCCAGCGGGTTATACAATGAGCAGTTCTTC 16 TRBV19 NA NA TRBJ2-1
CASSVGGRQSGETQYF TGTGCCAGCAGCGTAGGGGGTAGACAGAGTGGAGAGACCCAGTACTTC 16 TRBV9 NA NA TRBJ2-5
CASSVSGTGAYEQYF TGCGCCAGCAGCGTCTCCGGGACAGGGGCCTACGAGCAGTACTTC 15 TRBV5-1 NA TRBD1 TRBJ2-7
CASSYSDRVGNTIYF TGTGCCAGCAGTTACTCCGACAGGGTGGGAAACACCATATATTTT 15 TRBV28 NA TRBD1 TRBJ1-3
CASSIDLWAAGELFF TGTGCCAGTAGTATAGATCTATGGGCGGCCGGGGAGCTGTTTTTT 15 TRBV19 NA NA TRBJ2-2
CASSLGPGGKETQYF TGTGCCAGCAGTTTGGGGCCGGGGGGAAAAGAGACCCAGTACTTC 15 TRBV28 few TRBD2 TRBJ2-5
CASSSRAGDTEAFF TGTGCCAGTAGCTCCAGGGCAGGGGACACTGAAGCTTTCTTT 14 TRBV19 NA NA TRBJ1-1
CASSRELSRNTIYF TGTGCCAGCAGTCGGGAGCTTAGTAGAAACACCATATATTTT 14 TRBV6-5 NA NA TRBJ1-3
CASSVRSGANVLTF TGTGCCAGCTCGGTCAGGTCTGGGGCCAACGTCCTGACTTTC 14 TRBV28 once NA TRBJ2-6
CASSIPGTGAGYTF TGTGCCAGTAGTATTCCCGGGACAGGGGCCGGCTACACCTTC 14 TRBV19 NA TRBD1 TRBJ1-2
CSARDLDTQYF TGCAGTGCTAGAGATCTAGATACGCAGTATTTT 11 TRBV20-1 NA NA TRBJ2-3
CATEGQGGGNTIYF TGTGCCACCGAAGGACAGGGCGGCGGAAACACCATATATTTT 14 TRBV19 NA TRBD1 TRBJ1-3
CASSFNRAPGYEQYF TGTGCCAGCAGTTTCAACAGGGCCCCCGGCTACGAGCAGTACTTC 15 TRBV28 NA NA TRBJ2-7
CASSVGDGTGANTGELFF TGTGCCAGCAGCGTAGGAGACGGGACAGGGGCGAACACCGGGGAGCTGTTTTTT 18 TRBV9 NA TRBD1 TRBJ2-2
CASSERLGGDEKLFF TGTGCCAGCAGTGAACGGTTAGGGGGCGATGAAAAACTGTTTTTT 15 TRBV6-1 NA TRBD1 TRBJ1-4
CSALGGTGLNVLTF TGCAGCGCACTCGGGGGGACAGGGCTCAACGTCCTGACTTTC 14 TRBV29-1 NA TRBD1 TRBJ2-6
CASAWDSFQETQYF TGTGCCAGCGCGTGGGACTCTTTCCAAGAGACCCAGTACTTC 14 TRBV7-9 NA NA TRBJ2-5
CASSLAGGLFDEQFF TGTGCCAGCAGCTTGGCGGGAGGGCTTTTCGATGAGCAGTTCTTC 15 TRBV7-9 NA TRBD2 TRBJ2-1
CASSPAGGPDGYTF TGTGCCAGCTCACCGGCCGGGGGGCCAGATGGCTACACCTTC 14 TRBV18 NA NA TRBJ1-2
CASSYSGRGGDTEAFF TGTGCCAGCAGTTACTCAGGCAGGGGGGGGGACACTGAAGCTTTCTTT 16 TRBV6-5 NA TRBD1 TRBJ1-1
CASTPPLDPFSYNEQFF TGTGCCAGCACCCCCCCCCTAGACCCATTCTCCTACAATGAGCAGTTCTTC 17 TRBV28 NA NA TRBJ2-1
CASSYNLGGYTF TGTGCCAGCAGTTACAATCTTGGGGGCTACACCTTC 12 TRBV6-5 NA NA TRBJ1-2
CASRGQDYNEQFF TGTGCCAGCAGGGGACAGGATTACAATGAGCAGTTCTTC 13 TRBV11-2 NA TRBD1 TRBJ2-1
CASSLTGSEQFF TGTGCCAGCAGCTTGACGGGGAGTGAGCAGTTCTTC 12 TRBV7-9 once NA TRBJ2-1
CASGLAGGGRYEQYF TGTGCCAGCGGGCTAGCGGGAGGAGGCCGTTACGAGCAGTACTTC 15 TRBV28 NA TRBD2 TRBJ2-7
CASSLSGTGELFF TGTGCCAGCAGCTTAAGCGGCACCGGGGAGCTGTTTTTT 13 TRBV5-4 NA NA TRBJ2-2
CASSLSSGRASYNEQFF TGTGCCAGCAGTTTGTCGAGCGGGAGGGCGTCCTACAATGAGCAGTTCTTC 17 TRBV27 NA TRBD2 TRBJ2-1
CARSLREGPSSGANVLTF TGTGCCAGAAGCTTGCGGGAGGGCCCGAGCTCTGGGGCCAACGTCCTGACTTTC 18 TRBV5-3 NA TRBD2 TRBJ2-6
CASSPFSGGSGQYEQFF TGTGCCAGCTCACCCTTTAGTGGCGGGAGTGGACAGTATGAGCAGTTCTTC 17 TRBV18 NA NA TRBJ2-1
CASSEANRASGNTIYF TGTGCCAGCAGTGAAGCTAACAGGGCGTCTGGAAACACCATATATTTT 16 TRBV6-1 NA NA TRBJ1-3